This T cell receptor beta chain was profiled in a study of blood T cells in healthy people across ages. Healthy Russian Caucasian donors spanned ages about 6 to 90 years. Researchers isolated at least 7 million PBMCs per sample. Study-wide points: Diversity figures derived from one million T cells were judged to underestimate the true value.

On this clonotype: What it binds is not known.

With V trimmed by 3 bases and J by 2 bases, 3 bases remained unmatched. This CDR3 contains 16 residues. For the second PCR, which ran for 7 to 11 cycles, a sample-barcoded 5' primer and a J-beta primer mix were used. TCRdb re-called the 5' RACE reads with MiXCR, one entry per CDR3 protein. Among 650,000 to 1,000,000 distinct CDR3 sequences listed, 30% to 45% were seen once. The receptor was derived from a man aged 18 to 35 in good health. The chain has TRBV12-3 or TRBV12-4 and TRBJ2-2, with TRBD2 matching 10 bases. Sequencing was performed on blood. Here the CDR3 reads CASSFWTSGNTGELFF. DNA of the CDR3: TGTGCCAGCAGTTTCTGGACTAGCGGTAACACCGGGGAGCTGTTTTTT.